This T cell receptor beta chain comes out of a study of blood T cell repertoires in COVID-19. Overall study: Some COVID-19 samples were acute and others convalescent; all came from the United States, Italy and Spain. Nucleic acid was either cDNA or gDNA, and it came from T cells, B-cell-depleted T cells, or PBMCs.

V was pared by 6 bases and J by 7 bases, with 25 bases between. Germline V gene lookup returns CDR1 MNHEY and CDR2 SVGEGT. The CDR3 totals 17 residues. The authors' processing: Nucleated cell number was recorded as an estimate derived from reference gene primer amplification. Data came from immunoSEQ multiplex PCR; TCRdb stores just in-frame clones and leaves some out. The V and J calls and the clone size are those of that table, but D and trimming were determined from the DNA. The sample has about 190,000 clones, more than 85% seen once; the top ten hold approximately 2.1%. This receptor was identified in a man aged 65 to 79 with active or convalescent COVID-19. The sequencing input was peripheral blood. This rearrangement joins TRBV6-2 or TRBV6-3 to TRBJ1-5; perhaps TRBD1 as D (5 bases). The CDR3 protein is CASSVEHPGPGDQPQHF. The CDR3 DNA follows: TGTGCCAGCAGCGTAGAGCATCCGGGACCGGGGGACCAGCCCCAGCATTTT.